This T cell receptor (beta chain) was profiled in a study of OX40 agonist ivuxolimab in advanced cancers. About the study: The drug used for patients, ivuxolimab, was an agonistic anti-OX40 (CD134) antibody.

CDR1 is SEHNR and CDR2 is FQNEAQ in the germline V gene (reference sequence). The CDR3 spans 14 residues. V was cut by 0 bases and J by 5 bases, with 10 bases left in between. Generated by immunoSEQ multiplex PCR, the TCRdb table keeps only in-frame clones and is missing some. This table has just over 80,000 clones, around nine tenths appearing once. This clone came up once. The clonotype originates from an adult with an advanced solid tumor such as melanoma, head and neck, liver or kidney cancer. Sequences were derived from CD4+ or CD8+ T cells sorted from blood, sampled in a trial of the OX40 agonist ivuxolimab. The rearrangement links TRBV7-9 to TRBJ1-1, with D unresolved. This CDR3 reads CASSLAGRDTEAFF. The CDR3 DNA is TGTGCCAGCAGCTTAGCAGGGAGGGATACTGAAGCTTTCTTT.